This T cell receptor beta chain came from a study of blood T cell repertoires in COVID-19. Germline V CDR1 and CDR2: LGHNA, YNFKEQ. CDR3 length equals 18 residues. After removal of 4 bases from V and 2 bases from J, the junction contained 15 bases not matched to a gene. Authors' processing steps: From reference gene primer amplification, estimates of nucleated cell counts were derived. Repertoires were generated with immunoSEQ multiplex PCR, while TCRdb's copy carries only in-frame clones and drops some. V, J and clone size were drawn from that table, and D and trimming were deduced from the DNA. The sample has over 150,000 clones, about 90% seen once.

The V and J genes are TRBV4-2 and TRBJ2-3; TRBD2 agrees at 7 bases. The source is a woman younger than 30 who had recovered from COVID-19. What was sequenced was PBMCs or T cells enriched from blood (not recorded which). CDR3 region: CASSLGGGLDTHTDTQYF. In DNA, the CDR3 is TGTGCCAGCAGCCTGGGCGGGGGTCTTGACACGCACACAGATACGCAGTATTTT.